The 24 T cell receptor beta chains reported below all come from one sample, sequenced in a study of blood T cell repertoires in COVID-19. TCRdb keeps only in-frame clones here, not all; method: immunoSEQ multiplex PCR. The sample records more than 300,000 clones, more than 85% being singletons. The material sequenced was PBMCs or T cells enriched from blood (not recorded which). Receptor source: a woman in her 30s who had recovered from COVID-19.

The chain is built from TRBV27 and TRBJ1-1; D is unclear. From germline, CDR1 is MNHEY and CDR2 SMNVEV (reference sequence). The length of the CDR3 is 14 residues. V lost 3 bases to trimming and J lost 10 bases, with 18 bases between them. The CDR3, as DNA: TGTGCCAGCAGTTTTTACGCCGACACCCCATCAGCTTTCTTT. It encodes CASSFYADTPSAFF.

This chain joins TRBV6-5 and TRBJ1-2; D possibly corresponds to TRBD1 (6 bases). There are 14 residues in the CDR3. Germline V CDR1 and CDR2: MNHEY, SVGAGI. V dropped 6 bases and J dropped 3 bases, with 14 bases sitting between them. The CDR3 DNA follows: TGTGCCAGCAGATATGGGGGCTCGGACTATGGCTACACCTTC. Translation: CASRYGGSDYGYTF.

This chain connects TRBV28 to TRBJ2-7, with D possibly matching TRBD1 (6 bases). From germline, CDR1 is MDHEN and CDR2 SYDVKM. The CDR3 runs 15 residues. With 5 bases removed from V and 2 bases from J, the gap between germline ends came to 16 bases. The DNA for the CDR3 is TGTGCCAGCAGTACGGACAGAGGGTCTCCCTACGAGCAGTACTTC. It codes for CASSTDRGSPYEQYF.

This rearrangement joins TRBV29-1 to TRBJ2-5, with 8 bases matching TRBD1. V lost 2 bases to trimming and J lost 5 bases; unmatched junction nucleotides: 7. CDR3 size: 14 residues. The germline gives CDR1 SQVTM, CDR2 ANQGSEA. CDR3 bases: TGCAGCGTTGAAAAACAGGGGGTGATTGAGACCCAGTACTTC. This encodes CSVEKQGVIETQYF.

This chain's CDR3 is CASVNVEGASGYTF. The CDR3 nucleotides are TGTGCCAGCGTCAATGTAGAGGGGGCTAGTGGCTACACCTTC. The rearrangement joins TRBV28 to TRBJ1-2; 7 nucleotides align to TRBD1. With 8 bases clipped from V and 7 bases from J, the junction kept 13 bases outside the gene matches. Germline V gene sequence: CDR1 MDHEN, CDR2 SYDVKM. CDR3 length equals 14 residues.

V gene TRBV16 combines with J gene TRBJ2-1; 10 bases are shared with TRBD2. The V gene's germline CDR1 is KGHSY and CDR2 FQNENV. CDR3 length: 15 residues. With V trimmed by 4 bases and J by 5 bases, 5 bases remained unmatched. CDR3 residues: CASSPGLAIHNEQFF. CDR3 sequence (DNA): TGTGCCAGCAGCCCGGGACTAGCGATCCACAATGAGCAGTTCTTC.

This sequence joins TRBV28 and TRBJ1-2; D remains unclear. The CDR3 is 12 amino acids. The V and J ends lost 3 bases and 3 bases respectively, with 5 bases between them. CDR1 is MDHEN and CDR2 is SYDVKM in the germline V gene. CDR3 loop: CASSFQDYGYTF. DNA for the CDR3: TGTGCCAGCAGTTTTCAGGACTATGGCTACACCTTC.

The rearrangement joins TRBV5-4 to TRBJ2-1; the D is unclear. Germline V gives CDR1 SGHNT, CDR2 YYREEE (reference sequence). Trimming cost V 4 bases and J 0 bases, with 14 bases left between them. CDR3 length: 16 amino acids. The CDR3 loop reads CASSPLPSLSYNEQFF. In DNA, the CDR3 is TGTGCCAGCAGCCCCCTCCCCAGTCTCTCCTACAATGAGCAGTTCTTC.

The V gene is TRBV4-3, the J gene TRBJ2-3, with TRBD1 identical over 10 bases. The CDR3 runs to 16 residues. Looked up from germline, CDR1 is LGHNA and CDR2 is YSLEER. J was trimmed by 5 bases and V by 4 bases; bases with no gene match: 9. CDR3 sequence: CASSRYRQGAEDTQYF. DNA for the CDR3: TGCGCCAGCAGCCGCTACCGACAGGGGGCTGAAGATACGCAGTATTTT.

The CDR3 DNA follows: TGTGCCAGCAGCAATCGGCGGGAGGGATACAATGAGCAGTTCTTC. Its translation is CASSNRREGYNEQFF. The chain employs TRBV21-1 and TRBJ2-1; TRBD2 is taken as the D call from the table, unchecked against the DNA. TRBV21-1 is an annotated pseudogene. The CDR3 sequence is 15 residues long.

On this clone: Other DNA sequences in this sample translate to the same CDR3. The chain carries TRBV28 and TRBJ1-2, with a tentative D call TRBD1 (6 bases). This CDR3 contains 13 residues. V shed 2 bases and J shed 2 bases, with 6 bases lying between them. Per the germline V gene, CDR1 is MDHEN and CDR2 is SYDVKM. CDR3 sequence: CASSLTGNYGYTF. In DNA, the CDR3 is TGTGCCAGCAGTTTAACAGGGAACTATGGCTACACCTTC.

The V and J genes are TRBV5-3 and TRBJ1-6; weak D call: TRBD1 (6 bases). TRBV5-3 is annotated as an ORF whose role is uncertain. This CDR3 spans 20 amino acids. The V end was cut by 5 bases, the J end by 4 bases, with 28 bases between. CDR3 residues: CARSSTSGPQGLLYNSPLHF. The CDR3 nucleotides read TGTGCCAGAAGTTCTACGTCGGGACCACAGGGCCTTTTGTATAATTCACCCCTCCACTTT.

The chain employs TRBV7-9 and TRBJ1-4; 8 bases agree with TRBD1. With 3 bases clipped from V and 5 bases from J, the junction kept 5 bases outside the gene matches. CDR3 length: 15 residues. The germline gives CDR1 SEHNR, CDR2 FQNEAQ (reference sequence). DNA of the CDR3: TGTGCCAGCAGCTTGAAGGACAGGGAGAATGAAAAACTGTTTTTT. This sequence encodes CASSLKDRENEKLFF.

The V and J genes are TRBV7-2 and TRBJ2-5, with 9 bases identical to TRBD2. The CDR3 is 12 residues long. Per germline, CDR1 SGHTA and CDR2 FQGNSA. V lost 8 bases and J lost 5; bases outside the gene matches: 3. The CDR3, as DNA: TGTGCCAGCGCGGGAGGGGCTGAGACCCAGTACTTC. Protein: CASAGGAETQYF.

The V gene is TRBV24-1, the J gene TRBJ2-7; the D gene is possibly TRBD1 (5 bases). The germline V gene has CDR1 KGHDR and CDR2 SFDVKD. The CDR3 spans 11 residues. Trimming took off 5 bases at V and 7 bases at J, with 8 bases between the two ends. CDR3 residues: CATSAGWEQYF. In DNA, the CDR3 is TGTGCCACCAGTGCAGGGTGGGAGCAGTACTTC.

The chain links TRBV9 to TRBJ2-3; tentatively, D is TRBD1 (6 bases). CDR3 length: 14 residues. Trimming cost V 5 bases and J 4 bases, with 14 bases left between them. Germline-derived CDR1 and CDR2 are SGDLS and YYNGEE. The CDR3: CASSAQGRPDTQYF. CDR3 DNA sequence: TGTGCCAGCAGTGCCCAGGGGAGACCAGATACGCAGTATTTT.

V and J are TRBV28 and TRBJ2-1, with TRBD2 matching over 7 bases. V shed 9 bases and J 3 bases; nucleotides not matched to a gene: 14. Germline assignment: CDR1 MDHEN and CDR2 SYDVKM. The CDR3 totals 16 residues. The CDR3 DNA is TGTGCCAGTCTCCCAGGCGGGGGAATATACTACAATGAGCAGTTCTTC. It codes for CASLPGGGIYYNEQFF.

This chain joins TRBV28 and TRBJ2-1, with a possible D match to TRBD2 (5 bases). CDR3 length: 15 amino acids. From germline, CDR1 is MDHEN and CDR2 SYDVKM. Deletions cut 5 bases from V and 9 bases from J, with 20 bases between. The CDR3: CASSPQRGPSSEQFF. CDR3 coding DNA: TGTGCCAGCAGTCCCCAGAGAGGGCCTTCGTCTGAGCAGTTCTTC.

The chain links TRBV5-1 to TRBJ2-7; D is ambiguous. This CDR3 has 18 amino acids. V gave up 1 base and J gave up 3 bases, with 23 bases separating them. The germline CDR1 and CDR2 sequences are SGHRS and YFSETQ. The CDR3 loop is CASSLNPPGSASYYEQYF. In DNA form, the CDR3 reads TGCGCCAGCAGCTTGAATCCTCCCGGGTCAGCGTCCTACTACGAGCAGTACTTC.

The chain combines TRBV29-1 with TRBJ2-7; TRBD2 matches 11 bases. Per the germline V gene, CDR1 is SQVTM and CDR2 is ANQGSEA. This CDR3 is 14 amino acids long. The junction had 4 bases not matched to a gene; V was cut back by 4 bases and J by 2 bases. The CDR3 nucleotides are TGCAGCGTTGGTTTAGCGGGAGGGCCCTACGAGCAGTACTTC. Translated, it gives CSVGLAGGPYEQYF.

A single count supports this clone. The chain combines TRBV6-2 or TRBV6-3 with TRBJ2-4; 10 positions match TRBD2. CDR3 length equals 14 residues. Germline assignment: CDR1 MNHEY and CDR2 SVGEGT. Trimming cost V 5 bases and J 10 bases; bases outside gene matches: 8. DNA for the CDR3: TGTGCCAGCAGTCAAAGCGGGGGGGCAGGAATTCAGTACTTC. Amino acids: CASSQSGGAGIQYF.

J is TRBJ1-2 and V is TRBV6-5; a weak D match, TRBD1 (5 bases). With 7 bases removed from V and 9 bases from J, the gap between germline ends came to 21 bases. Germline-derived CDR1 and CDR2 are MNHEY and SVGAGI. The CDR3 runs 14 residues. This CDR3 reads CASTPSDNWRSYTF. The CDR3 nucleotides read TGTGCCAGCACCCCTTCGGACAACTGGAGAAGCTACACCTTC.

The chain uses TRBV19 and TRBJ1-4; unclear D gene. The V gene lost 7 bases and the J gene lost 1 base, with 7 bases spanning the gap. Germline V gene lookup returns CDR1 LNHDA and CDR2 SQIVND (reference sequence). This CDR3 comprises 13 residues. The CDR3, as DNA: TGTGCCAGTACCTCCCGAACTAATGAAAAACTGTTTTTT. This gives the protein CASTSRTNEKLFF.

The chain links TRBV10-1 to TRBJ1-4, with D tentatively TRBD1 (5 bases). Trimming stripped 3 bases from V and 6 bases from J, with 23 bases between. Per the germline V gene, CDR1 is WNHNN and CDR2 is SYGVQD (reference sequence). The CDR3 extends over 18 amino acids. This CDR3 is CASSESHSQGNPYEKLFF. The CDR3 DNA reads as TGCGCCAGCAGTGAAAGCCACTCCCAGGGTAATCCTTATGAAAAACTGTTTTTT.